These 5 T cell receptor beta chains were all obtained from the same sample, sequenced in a study of metastatic and nonmetastatic thyroid tumors. With MiXCR, TCRdb reprocessed the PCR reads. This repertoire shows fewer than 5,000 clones, roughly 19% found once; its top ten account for roughly 20%. All patients were untreated before thyroid surgery. The sequenced sample was adjacent normal tissue. These receptors were obtained from a male donor with papillary thyroid cancer or a benign thyroid nodule (not recorded which). Some clones in this sample may be carry-over from other donors' samples.

The chain has TRBV20-1 and TRBJ2-3, with D perhaps TRBD2 (6 bases). Germline CDR1 and CDR2: DFQATT and SNEGSKA (reference sequence). CDR3 length equals 11 residues. V was cut by 7 bases and J by 3 bases, with 8 bases left in between. CDR3: CSGSGTDTQYF. As DNA, the CDR3 is TGCAGTGGAAGCGGGACAGATACGCAGTATTTT.

V is TRBV20-1 and J is TRBJ2-7; TRBD2 agrees at 9 bases. Trimming took 1 base from V and 2 from J; bases not matched to a gene: 3. The CDR3 covers 14 residues. In germline, CDR1 is DFQATT, CDR2 SNEGSKA (reference sequence). The CDR3, as DNA: TGCAGTGCTAGAGTTCTAGCGGGGCCCTACGAGCAGTACGTC. Translation gives CSARVLAGPYEQYV.

This clone is judged medium-sized. V gene TRBV20-1 combines with J gene TRBJ1-5; D may be TRBD1 (6 bases). Germline lookup yields CDR1 DFQATT and CDR2 SNEGSKA (reference sequence). The V gene lost 3 bases and the J gene lost 6 bases, with 12 bases spanning the gap. This CDR3 region has 13 residues. CDR3 region: CSASQGTSQPQHF. As DNA, the CDR3 is TGCAGTGCTAGTCAGGGGACGAGTCAGCCCCAGCATTTT.

This clone was seen at least ten times. The genes are TRBV20-1 and TRBJ2-5; 11 bases map to TRBD2. J gave up 5 bases and V 5 bases, and 10 bases lay outside the gene matches. The germline V gene encodes CDR1 DFQATT and CDR2 SNEGSKA (reference sequence). This CDR3 spans 15 amino acids. The CDR3 loop reads CSAELAGGLGETQYF. CDR3 DNA: TGCAGTGCTGAATTAGCGGGGGGGCTTGGGGAGACCCAGTACTTC.

This clone is large (0.1 to 1%) by share. The chain carries TRBV2 and TRBJ1-1, with 8 bases aligning to TRBD1. The CDR3 runs to 13 residues. Germline V gives CDR1 SNHLY, CDR2 FYNNEI. Losses at the gene ends were 5 bases for V and 11 bases for J; bases not matched to a gene: 10. The CDR3 is CASSKGTGARAFF. CDR3 in DNA: TGTGCCAGCAGTAAAGGGACAGGTGCTCGGGCTTTCTTT.